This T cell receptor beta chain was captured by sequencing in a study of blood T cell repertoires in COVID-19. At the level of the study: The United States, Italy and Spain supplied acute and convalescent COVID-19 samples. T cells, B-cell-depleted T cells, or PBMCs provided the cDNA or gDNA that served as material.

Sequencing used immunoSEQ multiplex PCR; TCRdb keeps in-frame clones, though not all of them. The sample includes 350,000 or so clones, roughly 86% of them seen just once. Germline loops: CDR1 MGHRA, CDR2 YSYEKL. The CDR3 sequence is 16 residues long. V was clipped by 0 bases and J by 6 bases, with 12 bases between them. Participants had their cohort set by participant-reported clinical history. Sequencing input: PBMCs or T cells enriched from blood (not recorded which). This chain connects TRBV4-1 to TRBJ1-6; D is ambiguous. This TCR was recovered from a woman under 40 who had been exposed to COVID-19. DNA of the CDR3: TGCGCCAGCAGCCAAGATGCGGGTCTGGCTAATTCACCCCTCCACTTT. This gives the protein CASSQDAGLANSPLHF.